Listed here are 30 T cell receptor beta chains from one sample, sequenced in a study of T cell responses to AZD1222 COVID-19 vaccine. Sequencing was performed with immunoSEQ multiplex PCR; in TCRdb, only in-frame clones are kept and a portion is missing. The repertoire holds approximately 110,000 clones, around nine tenths seen once, with 2% to 3% in the top ten. Sequencing used peripheral blood, obtained 28 days after the second AZD1222 dose. The receptor source for this set is an adult who received the AZD1222 COVID-19 vaccine.

The rearrangement links TRBV5-1 to TRBJ1-2, with D tentatively TRBD1 (6 bases). The V end lost 0 bases, the J end lost 6 bases, and 9 bases lay between the germline ends. The CDR3 loop spans 13 amino acids. The germline V gene has CDR1 SGHRS and CDR2 YFSETQ. In DNA, the CDR3 is TGCGCCAGCAGCTTGGGTCAGGGGCATGGCTACACCTTC. Translating gives CASSLGQGHGYTF.

V and J are TRBV11-2 and TRBJ2-7; no clear D gene. The germline V and J ends were trimmed by 5 bases and 1 base, with 12 bases remaining between them. This CDR3 contains 14 residues. Germline V gene lookup returns CDR1 SGHAT and CDR2 FQNNGV. The CDR3 DNA reads TGTGCCAGCAGCGGGAACTTAAGGTCCTACGAGCAGTACTTC. Its protein is CASSGNLRSYEQYF.

The chain joins TRBV10-2 to TRBJ2-1, with TRBD2 matching over 11 bases. The V gene's germline CDR1 is WSHSY and CDR2 SAAADI. V was pared by 6 bases and J by 2 bases, with 3 bases of the junction left unmatched. CDR3 length: 15 residues. Here the CDR3 reads CASRLAGGTYNEQFF. The CDR3 DNA reads TGCGCCAGCAGGTTAGCGGGAGGGACCTACAATGAGCAGTTCTTC.

V is TRBV9 and J is TRBJ2-1; 7 bases are shared with TRBD2. CDR1 is SGDLS and CDR2 is YYNGEE in the germline V gene. The CDR3 spans 15 residues. After removal of 1 base from V and 6 bases from J, the junction contained 7 bases not matched to a gene. The CDR3 is CASSVIASGFNEQFF. CDR3 nucleotide sequence: TGTGCCAGCAGCGTAATCGCTAGCGGCTTCAATGAGCAGTTCTTC.

In this sample, this clone turned up once. This chain joins TRBV27 and TRBJ1-1; unclear D gene. The CDR3 covers 13 residues. In germline, CDR1 is MNHEY, CDR2 SMNVEV (reference sequence). Between the trimmed V and J ends, which lost 3 bases and 1 base, there was a span of 6 bases. The CDR3 here is CASSFARNTEAFF. The CDR3 bases are TGTGCCAGCAGTTTTGCCAGGAACACTGAAGCTTTCTTT.

This sequence joins TRBV6-5 and TRBJ1-6, with 7 bases that match TRBD1. V was pared by 4 bases and J by 2 bases, with 5 bases of the junction left unmatched. The CDR3 has 16 residues. In germline, CDR1 is MNHEY, CDR2 SVGAGI. The CDR3 DNA reads as TGTGCCAGCAGTTTAATACAGGGGACCTATAATTCACCCCTCCACTTT. Protein: CASSLIQGTYNSPLHF.

The chain links TRBV6-5 to TRBJ1-2; D remains ambiguous. V shed 6 bases and J shed 4 bases, with 12 bases lying between them. Germline V gives CDR1 MNHEY, CDR2 SVGAGI. The CDR3 has 13 residues. CDR3 residues: CASSPTGRYGYTF. CDR3 bases: TGTGCCAGCAGCCCGACCGGCCGCTATGGCTACACCTTC.

The V call is TRBV10-3, the J call TRBJ1-5; unclear D gene. Germline values: CDR1 ENHRY, CDR2 SYGVKD. The CDR3 consists of 15 residues. The V gene lost 3 bases and the J gene lost 8 bases, with 17 bases spanning the gap. CDR3 nucleotides: TGTGCCATCAGTGACAGAGCAGTCCAAAGTAAGCCCCAGCATTTT. It is translated as CAISDRAVQSKPQHF.

The J gene is TRBJ1-3, the V gene TRBV6-5; a possible D gene is TRBD1 (6 bases). The ends were cut back, 7 bases at V and 0 bases at J, with 10 bases in the middle. The CDR3 runs to 14 residues. In germline, CDR1 is MNHEY, CDR2 SVGAGI. CDR3 nucleotide sequence: TGTGCCAGCAAGAGGGGGTCCTCTGGAAACACCATATATTTT. Its protein product is CASKRGSSGNTIYF.

The chain employs TRBV19 and TRBJ1-5; 8 bases align to TRBD1. The germline V gene encodes CDR1 LNHDA and CDR2 SQIVND (reference sequence). The V segment lost 6 bases and the J segment 6 bases; nucleotides outside the gene matches: 10. The CDR3 is 15 amino acids. CDR3 DNA: TGTGCCAGTAGGACACCGACAGGGGAGGTTCAGCCCCAGCATTTT. Protein product: CASRTPTGEVQPQHF. Drawing the rest from reference TRBV19 and TRBJ1-5, the complete variable domain is DGGITQSPKYLFRKEGQNVTLSCEQNLNHDAMYWYRQDPGQGLRLIYYSQIVNDFQKGDIAEGYSVSREKKESFPLTVTSAQKNPTAFYLCASRTPTGEVQPQHFGDGTRLSIL.

This clone was recorded a few times. The chain couples TRBV9 to TRBJ2-4; 9 nucleotides align to TRBD2. The CDR3 is 18 residues long. With 0 bases clipped from V and 9 bases from J, the junction kept 16 bases outside the gene matches. CDR1 SGDLS and CDR2 YYNGEE come from the germline V gene. The CDR3 DNA reads TGTGCCAGCAGCGTAGGAAATCGGGTAGCGGGAGTTATTGGCATTCAGTACTTC. Amino acids: CASSVGNRVAGVIGIQYF.

The chain recombines TRBV11-2 with TRBJ1-1; 7 nucleotides match TRBD1. Trimming at V came to 1 base and at J to 6 bases, leaving 8 bases not matched to a gene. The germline V gene has CDR1 SGHAT and CDR2 FQNNGV. The CDR3 contains 15 residues. CDR3 sequence: CASSLGRGGGPEAFF. DNA for the CDR3: TGTGCCAGCAGCTTAGGAAGGGGAGGGGGCCCTGAAGCTTTCTTT. Drawing the rest from reference TRBV11-2 and TRBJ1-1, the complete variable domain is EAGVAQSPRYKIIEKRQSVAFWCNPISGHATLYWYQQILGQGPKLLIQFQNNGVVDDSQLPKDRFSAERLKGVDSTLKIQPAKLEDSAVYLCASSLGRGGGPEAFFGQGTRLTVV.

The rearrangement links TRBV9 to TRBJ1-3; 7 nucleotides line up with TRBD1. V lost 7 bases and J lost 6; bases outside the gene matches: 7. Germline CDR1 is SGDLS and CDR2 is YYNGEE. The CDR3 has 13 amino acids. The CDR3, as DNA: TGTGCCAGCTCCAGACAGGGTCAAAACACCATATATTTT. Amino acid sequence: CASSRQGQNTIYF.

V and J are TRBV5-1 and TRBJ2-2; tentative D call: TRBD1 (6 bases). Trimming removed 2 bases at V and 0 bases at J, with 17 bases between. Germline V gene sequence: CDR1 SGHRS, CDR2 YFSETQ. This CDR3 contains 18 residues. Here the CDR3 reads CASSFLPLTGSNTGELFF. In DNA, the CDR3 is TGCGCCAGCAGCTTTTTACCCTTGACAGGCTCGAACACCGGGGAGCTGTTTTTT. Together with reference TRBV5-1 and TRBJ2-2, the CDR3 gives the full variable domain: KAGVTQTPRYLIKTRGQQVTLSCSPISGHRSVSWYQQTPGQGLQFLFEYFSETQRNKGNFPGRFSGRQFSNSRSEMNVSTLELGDSALYLCASSFLPLTGSNTGELFFGEGSRLTVL.

This sequence joins TRBV18 and TRBJ2-2, with a tentative D call TRBD2 (5 bases). Germline V gene sequence: CDR1 KGHSH, CDR2 LQKENI. Trimming pared 6 bases from V and 0 bases from J, leaving 11 bases between. This CDR3 is built from 15 residues. The CDR3 nucleotides are TGTGCCAGCTCGCGAGGGATCCCGAACACCGGGGAGCTGTTTTTT. Translated: CASSRGIPNTGELFF.

CDR3 DNA: TGCGCCAGCAGCCTTAGGACTGACTCCTACGAGCAGTACTTC. It codes for CASSLRTDSYEQYF. The V and J genes are TRBV5-1 and TRBJ2-7; perhaps TRBD2 as D (5 bases). Trimming removed 4 bases at V and 0 bases at J, with 11 bases between. This CDR3 is built from 14 residues. Germline V gives CDR1 SGHRS, CDR2 YFSETQ.

The chain is built from TRBV4-1 and TRBJ1-3; 7 bases are a match to TRBD1. The CDR3 consists of 16 residues. CDR1 is MGHRA and CDR2 is YSYEKL in the germline V gene. The J segment lost 0 bases and the V segment lost 6 bases, leaving 8 bases of the junction unmatched. The CDR3 here is CASSYGTAASGNTIYF. CDR3 bases: TGCGCCAGCAGTTACGGGACAGCGGCCTCTGGAAACACCATATATTTT.

The V call is TRBV15, the J call TRBJ2-7; the match to TRBD1 covers 7 bases. This CDR3 spans 17 amino acids. Germline trimming cut 3 bases from V and 2 bases from J; bases unmatched to any gene: 13. From germline, CDR1 is LNHNV and CDR2 YYDKDF (reference sequence). The CDR3 here is CATSSSSGQVLPYEQYF. For the CDR3, the DNA is TGTGCCACCAGCAGTTCCTCCGGACAGGTCCTTCCCTACGAGCAGTACTTC.

This sequence joins TRBV4-3 and TRBJ1-4; tentatively, D is TRBD1 (5 bases). V was cut by 0 bases and J by 0 bases, with 11 bases left in between. Germline-derived CDR1 and CDR2 are LGHNA and YSLEER. The CDR3 covers 17 residues. For the CDR3, the DNA is TGCGCCAGCAGCCAAGATATGGGGGATGCAACTAATGAAAAACTGTTTTTT. Translated: CASSQDMGDATNEKLFF.

The CDR3 nucleotides read TGTGCCACGCAGGGGAGCGATACCTATGGCTACACCTTC. Protein product: CATQGSDTYGYTF. The chain joins TRBV10-3 to TRBJ1-2; the D gene is possibly TRBD1 (6 bases). Germline CDR1 ENHRY, CDR2 SYGVKD. V lost 10 bases and J lost 4, with 16 bases in between. The CDR3 loop spans 13 amino acids.

The chain combines TRBV11-1 with TRBJ2-1; D unresolved. CDR3 length equals 13 residues. The V gene lost 2 bases and the J gene lost 5 bases, with 7 bases spanning the gap. Germline lookup yields CDR1 SGHAT and CDR2 FQDESV (reference sequence). The CDR3 DNA reads TGTGCCAGCAGCTTACCGAGCCACAATGAGCAGTTCTTC. It yields the protein CASSLPSHNEQFF. The entire variable domain, with the rest obtained from reference TRBV11-1 and TRBJ2-1, is as follows: EAEVAQSPRYKITEKSQAVAFWCDPISGHATLYWYRQILGQGPELLVQFQDESVVDDSQLPKDRFSAERLKGVDSTLKIQPAELGDSAMYLCASSLPSHNEQFFGPGTRLTVL.

The rearrangement uses TRBV28 and TRBJ2-7; 7 nucleotides align to TRBD2. V shed 2 bases, J shed 7 bases, and the junction held 8 bases outside the gene matches. This CDR3 contains 14 residues. Per the germline V gene, CDR1 is MDHEN and CDR2 is SYDVKM. DNA for the CDR3: TGTGCCAGCAGTTTAACCGGACTAGGCGTTGAGCAGTACTTC. Translated, it gives CASSLTGLGVEQYF.

The V and J genes are TRBV5-4 and TRBJ2-6, with D hard to call. Trimming removed 9 bases from V and 0 bases from J, with 19 bases in between. CDR3 length: 17 residues. CDR1 and CDR2 (germline): SGHNT, YYREEE (reference sequence). CDR3 coding DNA: TGTGCCATGAGACCGGGCCGCATTTTCTCTGGGGCCAACGTCCTGACTTTC. It yields the protein CAMRPGRIFSGANVLTF.

This rearrangement joins TRBV9 to TRBJ2-1, with a possible D match to TRBD1 (6 bases). Trimming cost V 0 bases and J 7 bases, with 14 bases left between them. Germline loops: CDR1 SGDLS, CDR2 YYNGEE. This CDR3 has 15 amino acids. The CDR3 loop is CASSVEGGAWNEQFF. The CDR3 nucleotides are TGTGCCAGCAGCGTAGAAGGGGGTGCGTGGAATGAGCAGTTCTTC. Variable domain in full (rest from reference TRBV9 and TRBJ2-1): DSGVTQTPKHLITATGQRVTLRCSPRSGDLSVYWYQQSLDQGLQFLIQYYNGEERAKGNILERFSAQQFPDLHSELNLSSLELGDSALYFCASSVEGGAWNEQFFGPGTRLTVL.

The chain has TRBV28 and TRBJ2-7; 11 bases match TRBD2. Germline V gives CDR1 MDHEN, CDR2 SYDVKM. This CDR3 contains 16 residues. With 5 bases clipped from V and 2 bases from J, the junction kept 8 bases outside the gene matches. CDR3 nucleotide sequence: TGTGCCAGCAGTGTTGGGACTAGCGGCCGTCCCTACGAGCAGTACTTC. It is translated as CASSVGTSGRPYEQYF. The entire variable domain, with the rest obtained from reference TRBV28 and TRBJ2-7, is as follows: DVKVTQSSRYLVKRTGEKVFLECVQDMDHENMFWYRQDPGLGLRLIYFSYDVKMKEKGDIPEGYSVSREKKERFSLILESASTNQTSMYLCASSVGTSGRPYEQYFGPGTRLTVT.

The chain carries TRBV7-3 and TRBJ1-1, with 8 bases lining up with TRBD1. The CDR3 loop spans 14 amino acids. After removal of 6 bases from V and 7 bases from J, the junction contained 10 bases not matched to a gene. Per germline, CDR1 SGHTA and CDR2 FQGTGA. The DNA for the CDR3 is TGTGCCAGCAGTTCTCGACAGGGGTCGGGTGAAGCTTTCTTT. Residues: CASSSRQGSGEAFF.

V and J are TRBV19 and TRBJ2-2, with unresolved D. CDR1 is LNHDA, CDR2 SQIVND, per germline (reference sequence). The CDR3 length is 14 residues. Trimming removed 4 bases from V and 8 bases from J, with 14 bases in between. The CDR3 loop reads CASSRNSPAGELFF. The CDR3 DNA sequence: TGTGCCAGTAGTAGGAACAGCCCCGCGGGGGAGCTGTTTTTT.

The J gene is TRBJ1-1, the V gene TRBV3-1 (or the pseudogene TRBV3-2); the D is unclear. The CDR3 covers 13 residues. Trimming shortened V by 1 base and J by 3 bases, and 6 bases separated the two germline ends. Germline CDR1 is LGHDT and CDR2 is YNNKEL (reference sequence). DNA of the CDR3: TGTGCCAGCAGCCAAGTAACAGACACTGAAGCTTTCTTT. Protein: CASSQVTDTEAFF.

This clone was counted once. The chain is built from TRBV7-9 and TRBJ1-3; D is undetermined. Trimming pared 5 bases from V and 4 bases from J, leaving 15 bases between. Germline V gene data show CDR1 as SEHNR and CDR2 as FQNEAQ (reference sequence). CDR3 length equals 15 residues. The CDR3 is CASSASGSSGNTIYF. The CDR3 nucleotides are TGTGCCAGCAGCGCGTCCGGTAGCTCGGGAAACACCATATATTTT.

V is TRBV28 and J is TRBJ2-7, with D perhaps TRBD1 (5 bases). Germline loops: CDR1 MDHEN, CDR2 SYDVKM. This CDR3 has 12 amino acids. Trimming removed 5 bases from V and 3 bases from J, with 8 bases in between. The chain's CDR3 is CASSPGIYEQYF. CDR3 DNA: TGTGCCAGCAGTCCAGGGATCTACGAGCAGTACTTC.